The T cell receptor beta chain under discussion was sequenced for a study of shared T cell receptors in the human thymus. Repertoires were generated with immunoSEQ multiplex PCR, while TCRdb's copy carries only in-frame clones and drops some. The data hold 720,000 or so clones, with 80% to 90% observed a single time. The V end lost 3 bases, the J end lost 9 bases, and 9 bases lay between the germline ends. The CDR3 length is 11 residues. CDR1 is DFQATT, CDR2 SNEGSKA, per germline (reference sequence). These data also featured in a second study, about human thymus T cells.

The V and J genes are TRBV20-1 and TRBJ2-1; D unclear. The TCR originated in a girl in the first two years of life with a congenital heart defect. The sample consisted of thymocytes. The CDR3: CSARSSPEQFF. The CDR3 region has the DNA TGCAGTGCTAGGAGTTCTCCTGAGCAGTTCTTC.